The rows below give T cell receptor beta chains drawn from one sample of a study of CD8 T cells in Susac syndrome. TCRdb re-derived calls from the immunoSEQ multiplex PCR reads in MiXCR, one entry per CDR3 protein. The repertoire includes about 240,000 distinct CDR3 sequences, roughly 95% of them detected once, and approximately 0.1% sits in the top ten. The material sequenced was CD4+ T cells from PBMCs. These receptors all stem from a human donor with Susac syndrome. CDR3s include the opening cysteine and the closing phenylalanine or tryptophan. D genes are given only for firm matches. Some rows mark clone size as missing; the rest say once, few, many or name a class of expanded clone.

TGTGCCAGCAGTGACGGGACAGCCCAAGAGACCCAGTACTTC	CASSDGTAQETQYF	TRBJ2-5	once	14	TRBD1	TRBV2
TGCAGTGCTAGAAAGACAGGGAACACCGGGGAGCTGTTTTTT	CSARKTGNTGELFF	TRBJ2-2	-	14	-	TRBV20-1
TGTGCCAGCAGCCCTGCCCAACTAGCGGGAGAGGACAATGAGCAGTTCTTC	CASSPAQLAGEDNEQFF	TRBJ2-1	-	17	TRBD2	TRBV28
TGCAGTGCTAGAGATGGGCAGAGGCAGTATTTT	CSARDGQRQYF	TRBJ2-3	-	11	-	TRBV20-1
TGCGCCAGCAGCTTGGCCGGGGCATTACCTGATACGCAGTATTTT	CASSLAGALPDTQYF	TRBJ2-3	-	15	-	TRBV5-1
TGCGCCAGCACCCCCGGGCAGGTTAACTATGGCTACACCTTC	CASTPGQVNYGYTF	TRBJ1-2	-	14	-	TRBV23-1
TGTGCCAGCTCACCACCGACCAGGGCAAACACTGAAGCTTTCTTT	CASSPPTRANTEAFF	TRBJ1-1	once	15	-	TRBV18
TGCAGTGCTAGCTGGACAGCCACAGATACGCAGTATTTT	CSASWTATDTQYF	TRBJ2-3	-	13	-	TRBV20-1
TGCGCCAGCAGCTTGGTTGGGGGACACACTGAAGCTTTCTTT	CASSLVGGHTEAFF	TRBJ1-1	-	14	-	TRBV5-1
TGTGCCTGGAGTCAGAGGGGGAGGGAAGCTTTCTTT	CAWSQRGREAFF	TRBJ1-1	-	12	-	TRBV30